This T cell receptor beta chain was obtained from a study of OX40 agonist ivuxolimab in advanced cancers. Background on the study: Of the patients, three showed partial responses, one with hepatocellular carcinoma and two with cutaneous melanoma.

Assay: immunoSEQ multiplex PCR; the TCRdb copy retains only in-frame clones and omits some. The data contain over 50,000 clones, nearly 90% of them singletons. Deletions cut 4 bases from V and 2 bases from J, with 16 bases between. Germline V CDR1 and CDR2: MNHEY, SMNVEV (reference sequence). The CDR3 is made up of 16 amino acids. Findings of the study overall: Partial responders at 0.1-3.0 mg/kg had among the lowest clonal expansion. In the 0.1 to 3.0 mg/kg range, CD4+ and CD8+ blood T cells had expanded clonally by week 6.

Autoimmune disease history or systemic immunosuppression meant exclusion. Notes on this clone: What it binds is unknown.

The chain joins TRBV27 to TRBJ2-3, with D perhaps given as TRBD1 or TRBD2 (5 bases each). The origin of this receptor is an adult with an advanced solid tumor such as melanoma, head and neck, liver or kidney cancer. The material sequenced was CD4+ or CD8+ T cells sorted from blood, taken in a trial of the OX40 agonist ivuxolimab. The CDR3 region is CASSSSGLGDTDTQYF. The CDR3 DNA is TGTGCCAGCAGTTCCTCAGGGTTGGGGGACACAGATACGCAGTATTTT.